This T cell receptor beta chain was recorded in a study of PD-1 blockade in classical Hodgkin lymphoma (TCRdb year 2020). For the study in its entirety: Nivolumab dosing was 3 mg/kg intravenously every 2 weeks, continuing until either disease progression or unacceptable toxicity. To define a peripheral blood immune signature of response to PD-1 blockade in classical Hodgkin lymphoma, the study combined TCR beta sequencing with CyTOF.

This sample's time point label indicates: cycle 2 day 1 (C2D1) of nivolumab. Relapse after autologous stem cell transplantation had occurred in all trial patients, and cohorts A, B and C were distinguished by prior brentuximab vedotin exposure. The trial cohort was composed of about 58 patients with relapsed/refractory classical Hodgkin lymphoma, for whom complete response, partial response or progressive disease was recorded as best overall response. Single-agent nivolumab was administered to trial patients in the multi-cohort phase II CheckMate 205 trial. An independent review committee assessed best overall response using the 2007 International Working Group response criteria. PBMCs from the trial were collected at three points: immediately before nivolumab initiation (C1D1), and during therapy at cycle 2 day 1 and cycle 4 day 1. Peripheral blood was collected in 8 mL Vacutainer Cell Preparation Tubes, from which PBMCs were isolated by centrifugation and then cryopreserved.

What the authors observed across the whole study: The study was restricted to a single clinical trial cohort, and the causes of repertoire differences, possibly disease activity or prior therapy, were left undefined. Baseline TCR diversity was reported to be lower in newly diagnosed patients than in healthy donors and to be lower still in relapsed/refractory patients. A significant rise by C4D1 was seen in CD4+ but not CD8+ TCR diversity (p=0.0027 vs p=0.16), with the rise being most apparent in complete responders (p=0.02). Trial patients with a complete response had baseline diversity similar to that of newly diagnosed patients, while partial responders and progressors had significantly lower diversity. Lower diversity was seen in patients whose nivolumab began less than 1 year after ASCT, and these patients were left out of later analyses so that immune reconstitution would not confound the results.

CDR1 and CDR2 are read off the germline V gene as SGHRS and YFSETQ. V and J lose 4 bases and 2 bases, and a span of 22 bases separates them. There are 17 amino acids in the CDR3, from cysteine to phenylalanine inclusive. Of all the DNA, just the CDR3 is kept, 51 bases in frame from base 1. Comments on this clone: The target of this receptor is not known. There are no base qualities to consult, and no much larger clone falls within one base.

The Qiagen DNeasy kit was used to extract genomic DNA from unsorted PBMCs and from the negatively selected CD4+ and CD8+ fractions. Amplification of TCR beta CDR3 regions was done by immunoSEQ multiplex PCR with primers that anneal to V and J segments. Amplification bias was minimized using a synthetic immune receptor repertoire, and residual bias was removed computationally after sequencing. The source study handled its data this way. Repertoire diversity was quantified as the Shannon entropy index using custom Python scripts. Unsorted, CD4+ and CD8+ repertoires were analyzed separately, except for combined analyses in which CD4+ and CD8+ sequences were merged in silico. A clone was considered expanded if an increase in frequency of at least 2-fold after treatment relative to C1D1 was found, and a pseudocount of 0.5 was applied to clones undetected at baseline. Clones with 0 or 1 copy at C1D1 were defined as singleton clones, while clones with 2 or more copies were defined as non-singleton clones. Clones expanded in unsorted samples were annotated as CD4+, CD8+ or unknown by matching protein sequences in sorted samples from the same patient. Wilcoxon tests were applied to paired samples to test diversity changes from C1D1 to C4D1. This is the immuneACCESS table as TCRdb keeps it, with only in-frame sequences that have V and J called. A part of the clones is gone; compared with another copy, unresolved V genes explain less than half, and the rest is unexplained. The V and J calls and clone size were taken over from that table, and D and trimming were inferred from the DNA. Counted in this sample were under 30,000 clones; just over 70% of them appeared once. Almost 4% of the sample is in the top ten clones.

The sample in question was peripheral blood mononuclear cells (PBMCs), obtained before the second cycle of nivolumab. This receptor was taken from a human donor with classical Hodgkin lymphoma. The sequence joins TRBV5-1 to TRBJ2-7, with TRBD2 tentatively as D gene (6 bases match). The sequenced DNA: TGCGCCAGCAGCCGGGACCCCTCAAAAGCGGGCCCCTACGAGCAGTACTTC. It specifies CASSRDPSKAGPYEQYF.